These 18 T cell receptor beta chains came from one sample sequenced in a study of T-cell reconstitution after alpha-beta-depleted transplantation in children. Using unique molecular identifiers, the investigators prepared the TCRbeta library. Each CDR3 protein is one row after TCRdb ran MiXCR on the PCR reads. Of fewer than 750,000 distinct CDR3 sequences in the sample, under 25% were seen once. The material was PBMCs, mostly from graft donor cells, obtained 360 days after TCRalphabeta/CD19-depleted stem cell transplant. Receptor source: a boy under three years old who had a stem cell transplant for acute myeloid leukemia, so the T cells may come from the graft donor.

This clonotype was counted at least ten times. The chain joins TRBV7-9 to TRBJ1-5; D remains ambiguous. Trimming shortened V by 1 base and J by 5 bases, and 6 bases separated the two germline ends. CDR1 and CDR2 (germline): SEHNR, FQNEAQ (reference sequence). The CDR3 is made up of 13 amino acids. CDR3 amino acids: CASSLGADQPQHF. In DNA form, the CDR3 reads TGTGCCAGCAGCTTAGGGGCAGATCAGCCCCAGCATTTT.

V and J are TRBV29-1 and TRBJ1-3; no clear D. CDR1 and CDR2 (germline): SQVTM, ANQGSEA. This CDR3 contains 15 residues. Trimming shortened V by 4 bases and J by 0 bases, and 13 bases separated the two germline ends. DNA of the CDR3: TGCAGCGTTGGAAGTGGAACGGTCTCTGGAAACACCATATATTTT. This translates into CSVGSGTVSGNTIYF.

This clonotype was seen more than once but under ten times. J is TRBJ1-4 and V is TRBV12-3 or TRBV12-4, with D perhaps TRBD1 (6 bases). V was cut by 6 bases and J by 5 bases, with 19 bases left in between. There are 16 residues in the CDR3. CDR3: CASSKDSLRLNEKLFF. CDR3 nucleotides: TGTGCCAGCAGCAAGGACAGTCTTAGGCTGAATGAAAAACTGTTTTTT.

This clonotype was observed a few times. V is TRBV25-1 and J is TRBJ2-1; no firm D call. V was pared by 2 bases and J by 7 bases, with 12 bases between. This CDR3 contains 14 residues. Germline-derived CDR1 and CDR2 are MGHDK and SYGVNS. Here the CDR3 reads CASSEPTYGNEQFF. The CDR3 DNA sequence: TGTGCCAGCAGTGAACCCACATACGGTAATGAGCAGTTCTTC.

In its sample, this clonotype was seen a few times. DNA of the CDR3: TGCAGTGCTAGAGACGTTTTTTCAGATACGCAGTATTTT. It translates to CSARDVFSDTQYF. The chain joins TRBV20-1 to TRBJ2-3; D ambiguous. The length of the CDR3 is 13 residues. Germline loops: CDR1 DFQATT, CDR2 SNEGSKA (reference sequence). Between the trimmed V and J ends, which lost 0 bases and 4 bases, there was a span of 8 bases.

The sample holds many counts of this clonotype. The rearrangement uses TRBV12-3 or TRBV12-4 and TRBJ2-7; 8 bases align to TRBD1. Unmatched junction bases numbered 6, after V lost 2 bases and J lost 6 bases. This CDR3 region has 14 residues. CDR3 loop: CASSLTGQGTEQYF. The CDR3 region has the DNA TGTGCCAGCAGTTTAACAGGACAGGGTACCGAGCAGTACTTC.

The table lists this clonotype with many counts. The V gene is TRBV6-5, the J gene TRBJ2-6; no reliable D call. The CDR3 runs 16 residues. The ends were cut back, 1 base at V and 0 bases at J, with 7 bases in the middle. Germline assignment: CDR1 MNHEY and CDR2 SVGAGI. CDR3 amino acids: CASSYFGFSGANVLTF. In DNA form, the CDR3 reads TGTGCCAGCAGTTACTTTGGATTCTCTGGGGCCAACGTCCTGACTTTC.

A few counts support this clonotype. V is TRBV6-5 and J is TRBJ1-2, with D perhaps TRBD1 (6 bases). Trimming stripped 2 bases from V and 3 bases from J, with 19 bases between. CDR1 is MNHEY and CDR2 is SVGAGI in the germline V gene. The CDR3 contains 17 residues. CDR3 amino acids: CASSYNRVTVLDYGYTF. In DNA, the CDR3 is TGTGCCAGCAGTTACAACAGGGTGACGGTCCTAGACTATGGCTACACCTTC.

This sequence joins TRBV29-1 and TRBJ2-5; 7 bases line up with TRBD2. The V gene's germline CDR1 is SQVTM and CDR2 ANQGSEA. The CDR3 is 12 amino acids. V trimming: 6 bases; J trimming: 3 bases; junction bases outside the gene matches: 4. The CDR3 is CSVTRGEETQYF. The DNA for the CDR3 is TGCAGCGTGACCCGGGGGGAAGAGACCCAGTACTTC.

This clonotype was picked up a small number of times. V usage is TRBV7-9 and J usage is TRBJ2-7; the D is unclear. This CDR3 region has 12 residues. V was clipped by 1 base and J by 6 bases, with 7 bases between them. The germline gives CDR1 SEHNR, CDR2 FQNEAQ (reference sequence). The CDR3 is CASSLDRAEQYV. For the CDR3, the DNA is TGTGCCAGCAGCTTAGACCGGGCCGAGCAGTACGTC.

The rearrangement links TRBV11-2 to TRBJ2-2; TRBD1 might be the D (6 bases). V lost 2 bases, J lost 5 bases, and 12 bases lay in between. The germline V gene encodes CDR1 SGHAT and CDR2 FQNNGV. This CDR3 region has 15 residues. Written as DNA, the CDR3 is TGTGCCAGCAGCTTACGACTTACAGGGACCGGGGAGCTGTTTTTT. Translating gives CASSLRLTGTGELFF.

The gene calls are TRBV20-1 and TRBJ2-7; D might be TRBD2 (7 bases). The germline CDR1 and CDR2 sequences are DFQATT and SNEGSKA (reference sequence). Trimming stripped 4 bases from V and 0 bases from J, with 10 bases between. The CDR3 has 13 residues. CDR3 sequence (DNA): TGCAGTGCTACGGGGGGCTTCTCCTACGAGCAGTACTTC. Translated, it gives CSATGGFSYEQYF.

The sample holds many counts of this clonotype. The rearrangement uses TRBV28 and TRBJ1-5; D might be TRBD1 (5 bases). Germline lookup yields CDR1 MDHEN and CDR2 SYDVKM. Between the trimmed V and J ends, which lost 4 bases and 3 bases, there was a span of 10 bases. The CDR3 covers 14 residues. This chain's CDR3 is CASSSIGVNQPQHF. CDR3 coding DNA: TGTGCCAGCAGTTCGATAGGGGTCAATCAGCCCCAGCATTTT. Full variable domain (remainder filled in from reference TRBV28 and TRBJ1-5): DVKVTQSSRYLVKRTGEKVFLECVQDMDHENMFWYRQDPGLGLRLIYFSYDVKMKEKGDIPEGYSVSREKKERFSLILESASTNQTSMYLCASSSIGVNQPQHFGDGTRLSIL.

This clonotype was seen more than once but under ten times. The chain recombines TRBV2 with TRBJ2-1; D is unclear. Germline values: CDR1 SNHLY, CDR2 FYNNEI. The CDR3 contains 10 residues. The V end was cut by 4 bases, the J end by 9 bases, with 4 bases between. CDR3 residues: CASSGIEQFF. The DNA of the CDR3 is TGTGCCAGCAGTGGTATTGAGCAGTTCTTC. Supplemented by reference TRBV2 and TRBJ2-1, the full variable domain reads EPEVTQTPSHQVTQMGQEVILRCVPISNHLYFYWYRQILGQKVEFLVSFYNNEISEKSEIFDDQFSVERPDGSNFTLKIRSTKLEDSAMYFCASSGIEQFFGPGTRLTVL.

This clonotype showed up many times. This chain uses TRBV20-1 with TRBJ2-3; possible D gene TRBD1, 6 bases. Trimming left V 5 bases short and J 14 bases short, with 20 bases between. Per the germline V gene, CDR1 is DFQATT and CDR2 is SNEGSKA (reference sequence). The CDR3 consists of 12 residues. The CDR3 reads CSARPSEKQGYF. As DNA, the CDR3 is TGCAGTGCTCGGCCCTCCGAAAAACAGGGGTATTTT.

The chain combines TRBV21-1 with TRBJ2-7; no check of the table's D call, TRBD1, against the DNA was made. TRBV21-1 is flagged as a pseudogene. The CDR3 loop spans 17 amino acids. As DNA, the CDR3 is TGTGCCAGCAGCAAAGCGCCTGGGGACAGGGGGACAAACGAGCAGTACGTC. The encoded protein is CASSKAPGDRGTNEQYV.

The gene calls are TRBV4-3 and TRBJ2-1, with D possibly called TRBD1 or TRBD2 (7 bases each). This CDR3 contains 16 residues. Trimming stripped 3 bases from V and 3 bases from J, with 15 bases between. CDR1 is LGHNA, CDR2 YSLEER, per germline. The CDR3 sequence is CASSQDSGGVYNEQFF. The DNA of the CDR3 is TGCGCCAGCAGCCAGGATTCAGGGGGGGTCTACAATGAGCAGTTCTTC.

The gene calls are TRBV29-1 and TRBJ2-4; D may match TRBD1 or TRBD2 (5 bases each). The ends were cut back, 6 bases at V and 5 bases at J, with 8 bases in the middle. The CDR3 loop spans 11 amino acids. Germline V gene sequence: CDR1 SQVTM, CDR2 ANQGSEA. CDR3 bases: TGCAGCGTGGGGGACCAAAACATTCAGTACTTC. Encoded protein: CSVGDQNIQYF.